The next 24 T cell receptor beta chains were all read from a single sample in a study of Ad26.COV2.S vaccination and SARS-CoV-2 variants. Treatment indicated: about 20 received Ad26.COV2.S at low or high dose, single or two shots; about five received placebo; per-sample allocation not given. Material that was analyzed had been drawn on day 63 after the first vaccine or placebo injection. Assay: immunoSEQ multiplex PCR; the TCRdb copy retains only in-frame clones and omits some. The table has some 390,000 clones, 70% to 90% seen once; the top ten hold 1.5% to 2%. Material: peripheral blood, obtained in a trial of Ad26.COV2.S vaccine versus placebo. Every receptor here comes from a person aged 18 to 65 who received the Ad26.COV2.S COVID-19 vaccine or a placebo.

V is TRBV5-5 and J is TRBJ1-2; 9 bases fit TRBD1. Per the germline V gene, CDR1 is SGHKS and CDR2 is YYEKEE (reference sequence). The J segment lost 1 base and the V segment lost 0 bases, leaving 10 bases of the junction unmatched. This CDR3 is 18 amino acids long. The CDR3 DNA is TGTGCCAGCAGCTTGGGGAGAGCCGGGACAGGGATTAACTATGGCTACACCTTC. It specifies CASSLGRAGTGINYGYTF. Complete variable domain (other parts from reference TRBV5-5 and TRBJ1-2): DAGVTQSPTHLIKTRGQQVTLRCSPISGHKSVSWYQQVLGQGPQFIFQYYEKEERGRGNFPDRFSARQFPNYSSELNVNALLLGDSALYLCASSLGRAGTGINYGYTFGSGTRLTVV.

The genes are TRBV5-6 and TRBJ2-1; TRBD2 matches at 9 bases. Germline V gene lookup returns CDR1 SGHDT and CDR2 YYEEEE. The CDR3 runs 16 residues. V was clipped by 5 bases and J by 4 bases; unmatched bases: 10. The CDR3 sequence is CASSPTLAGAYNEQFF. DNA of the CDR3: TGTGCCAGCAGTCCCACTTTAGCGGGAGCGTACAATGAGCAGTTCTTC.

The CDR3, as DNA: TGTGCCAGCAGCCCCCGGGACCGCGTCTCCTACGAGCAGTACTTC. Protein: CASSPRDRVSYEQYF. This chain uses TRBV6-6 with TRBJ2-7, with D perhaps given as TRBD1 or TRBD2 (5 bases each). With 6 bases removed from V and 0 bases from J, the gap between germline ends came to 15 bases. The CDR3 has 15 residues. Germline CDR1 MNHNY, CDR2 SVGAGI (reference sequence).

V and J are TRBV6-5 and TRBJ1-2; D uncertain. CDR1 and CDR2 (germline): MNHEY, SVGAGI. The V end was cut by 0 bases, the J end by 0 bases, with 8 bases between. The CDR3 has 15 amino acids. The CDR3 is CASSYSILANYGYTF. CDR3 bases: TGTGCCAGCAGTTACTCGATTCTGGCTAACTATGGCTACACCTTC.

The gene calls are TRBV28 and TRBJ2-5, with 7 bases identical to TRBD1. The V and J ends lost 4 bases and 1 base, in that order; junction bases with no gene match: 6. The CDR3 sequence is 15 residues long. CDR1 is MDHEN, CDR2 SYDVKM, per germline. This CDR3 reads CASSSPRQGQETQYF. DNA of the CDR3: TGTGCCAGCAGTTCACCCAGACAGGGCCAAGAGACCCAGTACTTC.

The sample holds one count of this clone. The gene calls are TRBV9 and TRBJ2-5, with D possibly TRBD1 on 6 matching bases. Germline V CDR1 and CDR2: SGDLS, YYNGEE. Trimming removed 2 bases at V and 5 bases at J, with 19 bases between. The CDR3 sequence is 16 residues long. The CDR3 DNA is TGTGCCAGCAGCGTCTCTACTCCGGGACACGGGGAGACCCAGTACTTC. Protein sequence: CASSVSTPGHGETQYF.

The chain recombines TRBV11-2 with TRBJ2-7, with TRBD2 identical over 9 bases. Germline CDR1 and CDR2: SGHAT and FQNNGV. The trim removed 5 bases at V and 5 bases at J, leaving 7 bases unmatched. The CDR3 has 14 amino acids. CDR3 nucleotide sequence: TGTGCCAGCAGCCTCGGACTAGCGAACGACGAGCAGTACTTC. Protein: CASSLGLANDEQYF.

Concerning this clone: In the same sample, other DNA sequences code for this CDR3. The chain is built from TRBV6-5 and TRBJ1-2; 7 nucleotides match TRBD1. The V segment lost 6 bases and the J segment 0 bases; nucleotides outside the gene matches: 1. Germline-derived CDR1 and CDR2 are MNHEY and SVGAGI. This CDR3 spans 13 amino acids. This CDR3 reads CASRTGTNYGYTF. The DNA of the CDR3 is TGTGCCAGCAGGACAGGGACTAACTATGGCTACACCTTC.

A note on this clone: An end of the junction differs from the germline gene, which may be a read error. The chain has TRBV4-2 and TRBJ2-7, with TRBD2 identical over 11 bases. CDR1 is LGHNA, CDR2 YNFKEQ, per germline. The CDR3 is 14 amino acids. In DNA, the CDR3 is TGTGCCAGCAGCCAAGAAAGGACTAGCGGGTACCCTGACTTC. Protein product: CASSQERTSGYPDF.

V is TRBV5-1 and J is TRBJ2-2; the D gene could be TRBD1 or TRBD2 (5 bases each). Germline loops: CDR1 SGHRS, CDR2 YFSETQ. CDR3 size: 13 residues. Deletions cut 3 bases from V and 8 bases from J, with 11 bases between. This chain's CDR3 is CASSSGTTGELFF. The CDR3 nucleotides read TGCGCCAGCAGCTCCGGGACGACTGGGGAGCTGTTTTTT. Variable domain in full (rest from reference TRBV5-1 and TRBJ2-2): KAGVTQTPRYLIKTRGQQVTLSCSPISGHRSVSWYQQTPGQGLQFLFEYFSETQRNKGNFPGRFSGRQFSNSRSEMNVSTLELGDSALYLCASSSGTTGELFFGEGSRLTVL.

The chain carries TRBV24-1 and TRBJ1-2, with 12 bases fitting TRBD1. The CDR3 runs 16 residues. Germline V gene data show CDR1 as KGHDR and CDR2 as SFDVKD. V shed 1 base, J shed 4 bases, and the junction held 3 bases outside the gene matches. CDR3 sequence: CATSDFGTGGPYGYTF. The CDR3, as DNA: TGTGCCACCAGTGATTTTGGGACAGGGGGCCCCTATGGCTACACCTTC.

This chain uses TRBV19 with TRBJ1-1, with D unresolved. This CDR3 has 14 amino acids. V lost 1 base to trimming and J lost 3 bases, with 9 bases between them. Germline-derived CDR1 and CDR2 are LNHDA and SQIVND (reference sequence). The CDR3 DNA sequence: TGTGCCAGTAGTATAGGGGCCGTCCACACTGAAGCTTTCTTT. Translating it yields CASSIGAVHTEAFF. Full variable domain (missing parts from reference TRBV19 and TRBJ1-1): DGGITQSPKYLFRKEGQNVTLSCEQNLNHDAMYWYRQDPGQGLRLIYYSQIVNDFQKGDIAEGYSVSREKKESFPLTVTSAQKNPTAFYLCASSIGAVHTEAFFGQGTRLTVV.

The DNA of the CDR3 is TGCGCCAGCAGCCCAACAGGGCGCGACAATCAGCCCCAGCATTTT. Amino acid sequence: CASSPTGRDNQPQHF. This chain links TRBV4-1 with TRBJ1-5; D may be TRBD1 (6 bases). Germline lookup yields CDR1 MGHRA and CDR2 YSYEKL. The V end was cut by 4 bases, the J end by 3 bases, with 13 bases between. This CDR3 has 15 residues.

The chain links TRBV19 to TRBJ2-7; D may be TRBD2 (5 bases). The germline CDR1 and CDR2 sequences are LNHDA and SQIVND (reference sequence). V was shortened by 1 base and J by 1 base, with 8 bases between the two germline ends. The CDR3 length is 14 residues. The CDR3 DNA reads TGTGCCAGTAGTATAGCGACTACTTCCTACGAGCAGTACTTC. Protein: CASSIATTSYEQYF.

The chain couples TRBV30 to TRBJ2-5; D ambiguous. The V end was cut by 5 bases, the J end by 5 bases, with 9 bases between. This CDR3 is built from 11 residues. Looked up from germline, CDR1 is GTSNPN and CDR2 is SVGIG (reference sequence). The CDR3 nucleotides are TGTGCCTGGGTTAGCTGGGAGACCCAGTACTTC. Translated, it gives CAWVSWETQYF. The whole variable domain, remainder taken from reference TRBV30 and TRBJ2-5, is SQTIHQWPATLVQPVGSPLSLECTVEGTSNPNLYWYRQAAGRGLQLLFYSVGIGQISSEVPQNLSASRPQDRQFILSSKKLLLSDSGFYLCAWVSWETQYFGPGTRLLVL.

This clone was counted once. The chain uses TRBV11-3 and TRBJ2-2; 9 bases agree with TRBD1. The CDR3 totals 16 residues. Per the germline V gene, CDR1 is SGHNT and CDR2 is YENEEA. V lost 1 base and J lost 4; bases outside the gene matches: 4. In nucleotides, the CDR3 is TGTGCCAGCAGCTTAGGGGTGGACAGGGGCACCGGGGAGCTGTTTTTT. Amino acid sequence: CASSLGVDRGTGELFF.

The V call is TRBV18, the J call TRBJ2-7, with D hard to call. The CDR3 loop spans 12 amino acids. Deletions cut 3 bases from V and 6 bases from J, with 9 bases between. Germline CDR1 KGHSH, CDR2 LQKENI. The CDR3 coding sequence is TGTGCCAGCTCACCCGGCAGAATCGAGCAGTACTTC. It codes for CASSPGRIEQYF.

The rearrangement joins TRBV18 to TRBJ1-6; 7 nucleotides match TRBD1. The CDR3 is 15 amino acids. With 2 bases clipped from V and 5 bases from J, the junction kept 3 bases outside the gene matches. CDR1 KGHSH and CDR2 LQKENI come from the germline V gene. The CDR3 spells CASSPEGQNNSPLHF. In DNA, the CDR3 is TGTGCCAGCTCACCAGAGGGACAGAATAATTCACCCCTCCACTTT. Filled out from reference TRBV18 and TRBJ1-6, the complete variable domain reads NAGVMQNPRHLVRRRGQEARLRCSPMKGHSHVYWYRQLPEEGLKFMVYLQKENIIDESGMPKERFSAEFPKEGPSILRIQQVVRGDSAAYFCASSPEGQNNSPLHFGNGTRLTVT.

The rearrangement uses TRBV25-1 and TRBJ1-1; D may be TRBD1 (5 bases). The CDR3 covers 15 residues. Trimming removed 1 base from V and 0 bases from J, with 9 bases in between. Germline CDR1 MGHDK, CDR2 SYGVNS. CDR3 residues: CASSEFEGMNTEAFF. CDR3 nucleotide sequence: TGTGCCAGCAGTGAATTTGAGGGGATGAACACTGAAGCTTTCTTT.

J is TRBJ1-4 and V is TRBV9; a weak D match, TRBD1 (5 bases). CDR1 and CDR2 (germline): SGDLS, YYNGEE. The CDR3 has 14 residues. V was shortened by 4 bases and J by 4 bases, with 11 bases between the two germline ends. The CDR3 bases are TGTGCCAGCAGCTTTGGGACGGATAATGAAAAACTGTTTTTT. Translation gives CASSFGTDNEKLFF.

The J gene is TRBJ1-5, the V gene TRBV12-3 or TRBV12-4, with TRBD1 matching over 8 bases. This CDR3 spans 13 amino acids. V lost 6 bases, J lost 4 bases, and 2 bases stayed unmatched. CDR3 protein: CASSDRGNQPQHF. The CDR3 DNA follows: TGTGCCAGCAGCGACAGGGGAAATCAGCCCCAGCATTTT.

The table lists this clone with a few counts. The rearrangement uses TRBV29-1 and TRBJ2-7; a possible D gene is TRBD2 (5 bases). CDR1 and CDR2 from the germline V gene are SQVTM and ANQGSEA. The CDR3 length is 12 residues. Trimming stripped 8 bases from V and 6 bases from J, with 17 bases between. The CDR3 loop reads CSHGEGPSEQYF. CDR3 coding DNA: TGCAGCCACGGTGAGGGTCCCTCCGAGCAGTACTTC.

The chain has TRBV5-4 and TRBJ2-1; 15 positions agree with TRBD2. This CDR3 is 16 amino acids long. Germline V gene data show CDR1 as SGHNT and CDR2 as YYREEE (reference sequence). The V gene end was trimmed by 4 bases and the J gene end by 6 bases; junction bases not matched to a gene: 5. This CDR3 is CASSPGLAGGPNEQFF. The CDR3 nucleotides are TGTGCCAGCAGCCCCGGACTAGCGGGAGGGCCCAATGAGCAGTTCTTC.

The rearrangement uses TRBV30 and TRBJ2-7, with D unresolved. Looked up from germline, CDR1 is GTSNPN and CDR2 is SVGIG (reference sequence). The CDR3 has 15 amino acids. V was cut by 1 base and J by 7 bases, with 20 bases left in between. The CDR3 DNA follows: TGTGCCTGGAGTGGGCTATTTACTTCATCGAAGGAGCAGTACTTC. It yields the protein CAWSGLFTSSKEQYF.